The 24 T cell receptor beta chains below all came from one sample that was sequenced in a study of blood T cell repertoires in COVID-19. TCRdb keeps only in-frame clones here, not all; method: immunoSEQ multiplex PCR. There are about 270,000 clones in the sample; roughly 85% occur only once, and 9.1% lies in the top ten. The specimen sequenced was PBMCs or T cells enriched from blood (not recorded which). The origin of the receptors is a woman aged 45-65 years with acute COVID-19.

This clone was recorded once. V is TRBV7-2 and J is TRBJ2-7; the match to TRBD2 covers 7 bases. The junction had 11 bases not matched to a gene; V was cut back by 3 bases and J by 6 bases. The germline gives CDR1 SGHTA, CDR2 FQGNSA. The CDR3 length is 15 residues. This CDR3 reads CASSFTREVSAEQYF. For the CDR3, the DNA is TGTGCCAGCAGCTTCACTCGGGAGGTTTCAGCCGAGCAGTACTTC.

This clone was seen just once. The J gene is TRBJ1-2, the V gene TRBV7-9; 12 bases line up with TRBD1. This CDR3 has 14 amino acids. Germline V gives CDR1 SEHNR, CDR2 FQNEAQ (reference sequence). Trimming removed 5 bases from V and 6 bases from J; junction bases left unmatched: 4. The CDR3 coding sequence is TGTGCCAGCAGCCCGGGACAGGGGGCCAATGGCTACACCTTC. It specifies CASSPGQGANGYTF.

The chain links TRBV7-8 to TRBJ2-1, with unresolved D. Germline values: CDR1 SGHVS, CDR2 FQNEAQ. V gave up 5 bases and J gave up 5 bases, with 4 bases separating them. The CDR3 has 11 amino acids. The chain's CDR3 is CASSLNNEQFF. CDR3 bases: TGTGCCAGCAGCCTTAACAATGAGCAGTTCTTC.

This clone has a handful of counts. The chain links TRBV5-4 to TRBJ2-7; 7 bases align to TRBD1. V lost 6 bases and J lost 2; bases outside the gene matches: 8. This CDR3 comprises 14 residues. Germline V gene sequence: CDR1 SGHNT, CDR2 YYREEE (reference sequence). The CDR3 is CASTRDSAPYEQYF. The DNA for the CDR3 is TGTGCCAGCACCCGGGACAGTGCACCCTACGAGCAGTACTTC. Complete variable domain (other parts from reference TRBV5-4 and TRBJ2-7): ETGVTQSPTHLIKTRGQQVTLRCSSQSGHNTVSWYQQALGQGPQFIFQYYREEENGRGNFPPRFSGLQFPNYSSELNVNALELDDSALYLCASTRDSAPYEQYFGPGTRLTVT.

Here the CDR3 reads CASGRTGMAQPQHF. The CDR3 DNA reads as TGTGCCAGCGGTAGGACAGGGATGGCTCAGCCCCAGCATTTT. The rearrangement joins TRBV6-5 to TRBJ1-5, with 8 bases lining up with TRBD1. V lost 8 bases to trimming and J lost 6 bases; unmatched junction nucleotides: 9. Germline V CDR1 and CDR2: MNHEY, SVGAGI. This CDR3 spans 14 amino acids.

The genes are TRBV5-4 and TRBJ1-3, with a weak D call TRBD1 (5 bases). Germline V gene data show CDR1 as SGHNT and CDR2 as YYREEE (reference sequence). The V end was cut by 2 bases, the J end by 0 bases, with 9 bases between. CDR3 size: 15 residues. The CDR3 region has the DNA TGTGCCAGCAGCTTCCGCGGGGGCTCTGGAAACACCATATATTTT. It encodes CASSFRGGSGNTIYF. The complete variable domain, with remaining parts taken from reference TRBV5-4 and TRBJ1-3, reads ETGVTQSPTHLIKTRGQQVTLRCSSQSGHNTVSWYQQALGQGPQFIFQYYREEENGRGNFPPRFSGLQFPNYSSELNVNALELDDSALYLCASSFRGGSGNTIYFGEGSWLTVV.

The CDR3 is CASSLGILSSRADTQYF. The DNA of the CDR3 is TGTGCCAGCAGCTTAGGAATCCTTTCATCACGGGCAGATACGCAGTATTTT. The chain carries TRBV11-2 and TRBJ2-3; D gene ambiguous. Germline CDR1 SGHAT, CDR2 FQNNGV. Trimming removed 1 base at V and 4 bases at J, with 18 bases between. This CDR3 contains 17 residues.

The V gene is TRBV7-2, the J gene TRBJ1-1; D possibly corresponds to TRBD1 (5 bases). Trimming left V 4 bases short and J 2 bases short, with 11 bases between. The length of the CDR3 is 14 residues. The germline V gene encodes CDR1 SGHTA and CDR2 FQGNSA. CDR3 coding DNA: TGTGCCAGCAGCTCAACAAGGGGAAACACTGAAGCTTTCTTT. Residues: CASSSTRGNTEAFF.

In its sample, this clone was seen a few times. This chain uses TRBV4-3 with TRBJ1-3; no firm D call. The CDR3 spans 14 residues. CDR1 and CDR2 (germline): LGHNA, YSLEER. V was clipped by 0 bases and J by 4 bases, with 7 bases between them. CDR3 DNA sequence: TGCGCCAGCAGCCAAGAAAGGGAGGGAAACACCATATATTTT. This gives the protein CASSQEREGNTIYF.

The chain carries TRBV5-4 and TRBJ2-7; 10 bases line up with TRBD1. The CDR3 totals 15 residues. With 1 base clipped from V and 1 base from J, the junction kept 2 bases outside the gene matches. Germline-derived CDR1 and CDR2 are SGHNT and YYREEE (reference sequence). The CDR3 is CASSLWDRGSYEQYF. In DNA, the CDR3 is TGTGCCAGCAGCTTGTGGGACAGGGGATCCTACGAGCAGTACTTC.

This clone appeared once. This sequence joins TRBV6-5 and TRBJ1-2; D might be TRBD1 (5 bases). CDR1 and CDR2 from the germline V gene are MNHEY and SVGAGI. CDR3 length: 15 residues. V lost 6 bases to trimming and J lost 3 bases, with 17 bases between them. The DNA for the CDR3 is TGTGCCAGCAGGAAGGACACCAGTGGGTACTATGGCTACACCTTC. Residues: CASRKDTSGYYGYTF.

This chain uses TRBV3-1 (or the pseudogene TRBV3-2) with TRBJ1-1; D not resolved. Trimming removed 0 bases at V and 5 bases at J, with 10 bases between. From germline, CDR1 is LGHDT and CDR2 YNNKEL (reference sequence). The CDR3 covers 14 residues. The DNA of the CDR3 is TGTGCCAGCAGCCAAGACTTCGGGAGAACTGAAGCTTTCTTT. This codes for CASSQDFGRTEAFF.

The chain joins TRBV19 to TRBJ2-3; 7 positions match TRBD1. Trimming removed 3 bases from V and 5 bases from J; junction bases left unmatched: 20. The CDR3 covers 19 residues. Germline CDR1 and CDR2: LNHDA and SQIVND (reference sequence). The CDR3 here is CASSIYPLGAGGLLDTQYF. CDR3 sequence (DNA): TGTGCCAGTAGTATTTACCCTTTGGGGGCAGGGGGTCTTTTAGATACGCAGTATTTT.

This rearrangement joins TRBV19 to TRBJ1-5; no definite D call. Germline V gene data show CDR1 as LNHDA and CDR2 as SQIVND (reference sequence). The CDR3 loop spans 16 amino acids. V lost 6 bases and J lost 7, with 22 bases in between. The CDR3 bases are TGTGCCAGTAGGAACCGACCAGGTGCTCTTGACCAGCCCCAGCATTTT. Its translation: CASRNRPGALDQPQHF.

The rearrangement links TRBV5-1 to TRBJ1-3; unclear D gene. This CDR3 is 13 amino acids long. Looked up from germline, CDR1 is SGHRS and CDR2 is YFSETQ. V shed 5 bases and J shed 4 bases, with 10 bases lying between them. The CDR3 DNA follows: TGCGCCAGCAGGTCAACGGGGGGAAACACCATATATTTT. Translating gives CASRSTGGNTIYF.

This rearrangement joins TRBV2 to TRBJ1-2, with D perhaps TRBD1 (6 bases). CDR1 and CDR2 (germline): SNHLY, FYNNEI. The CDR3 is 11 residues long. The V gene lost 6 bases and the J gene lost 6 bases, with 8 bases spanning the gap. DNA of the CDR3: TGTGCCAGCAGACAGGGAAATGGCTACACCTTC. Protein: CASRQGNGYTF.

The chain has TRBV5-1 and TRBJ2-1; TRBD2 might be the D (6 bases). V was clipped by 4 bases and J by 0 bases, with 8 bases between them. This CDR3 is built from 14 residues. Germline assignment: CDR1 SGHRS and CDR2 YFSETQ. The CDR3 region has the DNA TGCGCCAGCAGCCGGGAGAGCTCCTACAATGAGCAGTTCTTC. It specifies CASSRESSYNEQFF.

The CDR3 spells CASSVRTHEAAQHF. The CDR3 bases are TGTGCCAGCAGTGTACGGACACACGAGGCGGCCCAGCATTTT. The chain carries TRBV2 and TRBJ1-5; possible D gene TRBD1, 5 bases. CDR3 size: 14 residues. V was shortened by 4 bases and J by 11 bases, with 18 bases between the two germline ends. Germline V gene data show CDR1 as SNHLY and CDR2 as FYNNEI.

The chain has TRBV5-4 and TRBJ1-2; 8 positions match TRBD1. The CDR3 is 14 amino acids. The germline V gene has CDR1 SGHNT and CDR2 YYREEE (reference sequence). V shed 3 bases, J shed 2 bases, and the junction held 3 bases outside the gene matches. Here the CDR3 reads CASSSTGVNYGYTF. The CDR3 region has the DNA TGTGCCAGCAGCTCGACAGGGGTGAACTATGGCTACACCTTC. Using reference TRBV5-4 and TRBJ1-2 for the parts outside the CDR3, the full variable domain is ETGVTQSPTHLIKTRGQQVTLRCSSQSGHNTVSWYQQALGQGPQFIFQYYREEENGRGNFPPRFSGLQFPNYSSELNVNALELDDSALYLCASSSTGVNYGYTFGSGTRLTVV.

The J gene is TRBJ1-5, the V gene TRBV19, with TRBD1 identical over 7 bases. Unmatched junction bases numbered 6, after V lost 4 bases and J lost 0 bases. The germline gives CDR1 LNHDA, CDR2 SQIVND (reference sequence). This CDR3 comprises 16 residues. CDR3 sequence reads: CASSTPGQLSNQPQHF. CDR3 coding DNA: TGTGCCAGTAGTACCCCGGGACAGCTTAGCAATCAGCCCCAGCATTTT.

The chain employs TRBV9 and TRBJ1-2; the match to TRBD1 covers 7 bases. The length of the CDR3 is 19 residues. The trim removed 3 bases at V and 8 bases at J, leaving 25 bases unmatched. Germline values: CDR1 SGDLS, CDR2 YYNGEE. The CDR3: CASSAAGGFNGLKGYGYTF. The CDR3 region has the DNA TGTGCCAGCAGCGCAGCAGGGGGTTTTAATGGGCTTAAAGGGTACGGCTACACCTTC.

V and J are TRBV19 and TRBJ1-5; 8 bases line up with TRBD1. The germline V gene encodes CDR1 LNHDA and CDR2 SQIVND (reference sequence). The CDR3 runs to 17 residues. V lost 5 bases to trimming and J lost 5 bases; unmatched junction nucleotides: 14. The CDR3 coding sequence is TGTGCCAGTAGTCCCTCCGACAGGGGCTGGGACGATCAGCCCCAGCATTTT. It specifies CASSPSDRGWDDQPQHF.

The V call is TRBV5-6, the J call TRBJ1-2, with TRBD1 matching over 9 bases. The CDR3 runs to 14 residues. Per germline, CDR1 SGHDT and CDR2 YYEEEE. The trim removed 4 bases at V and 13 bases at J, leaving 14 bases unmatched. CDR3 DNA sequence: TGTGCCAGCAGCCTTGGGACAGGGTCCTATTTCTTCACCTTC. This translates into CASSLGTGSYFFTF. The full variable domain, with the rest looked up from reference TRBV5-6 and TRBJ1-2, is DAGVTQSPTHLIKTRGQQVTLRCSPKSGHDTVSWYQQALGQGPQFIFQYYEEEERQRGNFPDRFSGHQFPNYSSELNVNALLLGDSALYLCASSLGTGSYFFTFGSGTRLTVV.

This chain links TRBV7-9 with TRBJ1-6; no reliable D call. This CDR3 is 16 amino acids long. The V end lost 0 bases, the J end lost 0 bases, and 6 bases lay between the germline ends. Germline V gene data show CDR1 as SEHNR and CDR2 as FQNEAQ (reference sequence). CDR3 protein: CASSLAESSYNSPLHF. As DNA, the CDR3 is TGTGCCAGCAGCTTAGCGGAGAGCTCCTATAATTCACCCCTCCACTTT.